This entry is about one T cell receptor (beta chain). This sample is part of a study of control samples from healthy donors and cancer patients. V shed 4 bases and J 7 bases; nucleotides not matched to a gene: 8. The CDR3 has 15 residues. From germline, CDR1 is SGHNT and CDR2 YYREEE (reference sequence). Data came from immunoSEQ multiplex PCR; TCRdb stores just in-frame clones and leaves some out. The table includes more than 50,000 clones, approximately 85% detected once. The TCR was taken from a man aged 35-49 years in good health. The sequenced material came from blood. The chain joins TRBV5-4 to TRBJ2-7; 13 positions match TRBD2. CDR3 sequence (DNA): TGTGCCAGCAGCCCTCGGGGACTAGCGGGATCGGAGCAGTACTTC. Protein sequence: CASSPRGLAGSEQYF.